This T cell receptor (beta chain) was recovered during a study of PD-1 blockade in classical Hodgkin lymphoma. Study results and limitations: Lower baseline TCR diversity was reported for newly diagnosed patients than for healthy donors.

In regard to this clone: Its antigen is unknown.

Germline V CDR1 and CDR2: MNHEY, SVGAGI. The CDR3 is 9 amino acids. V lost 11 bases and J 8 bases, leaving 9 bases between the germline ends. Clones were read by immunoSEQ multiplex PCR, and TCRdb kept only the in-frame ones, dropping some. The sample holds 20,000 to 25,000 clones; roughly 90% are singletons and the top ten take around 0.4%. Specified time point: newly diagnosed, previously untreated cHL patient sample. Starting with thawed PBMCs, CD4+ T cells were purified by magnetic negative selection. The authors used newly diagnosed, untreated classical Hodgkin lymphoma PBMCs as comparison. This clonotype originated in a human donor with classical Hodgkin lymphoma. The V gene is TRBV6-5, the J gene TRBJ1-2; no clear D gene. Sequenced: CD4+ T cells from blood. This CDR3 is CARTRGYTF. DNA of the CDR3: TGTGCCCGGACCAGAGGCTACACCTTC.